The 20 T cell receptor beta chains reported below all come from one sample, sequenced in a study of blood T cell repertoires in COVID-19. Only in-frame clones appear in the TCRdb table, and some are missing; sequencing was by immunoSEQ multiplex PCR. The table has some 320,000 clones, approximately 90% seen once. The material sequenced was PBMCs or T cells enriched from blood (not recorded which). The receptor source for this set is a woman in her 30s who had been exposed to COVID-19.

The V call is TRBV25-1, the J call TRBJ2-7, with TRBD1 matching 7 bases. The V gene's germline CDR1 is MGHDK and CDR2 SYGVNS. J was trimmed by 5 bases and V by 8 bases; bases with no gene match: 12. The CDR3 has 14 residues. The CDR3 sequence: CASAPGTDPHEQYF. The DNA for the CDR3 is TGTGCCAGCGCACCCGGGACAGACCCCCACGAGCAGTACTTC.

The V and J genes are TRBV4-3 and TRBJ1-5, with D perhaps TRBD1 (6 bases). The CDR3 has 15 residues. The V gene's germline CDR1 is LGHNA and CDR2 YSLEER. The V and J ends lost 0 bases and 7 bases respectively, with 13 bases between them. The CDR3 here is CASSQDGTGRQPQHF. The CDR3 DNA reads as TGCGCCAGCAGCCAAGATGGAACAGGGCGGCAGCCCCAGCATTTT.

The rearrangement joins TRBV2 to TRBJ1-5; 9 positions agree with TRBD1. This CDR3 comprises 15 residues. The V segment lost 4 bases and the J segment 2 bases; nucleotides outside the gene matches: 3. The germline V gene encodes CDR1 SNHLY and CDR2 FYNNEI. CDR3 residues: CASSGQGVGNQPQHF. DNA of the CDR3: TGTGCCAGCAGTGGACAGGGGGTGGGCAATCAGCCCCAGCATTTT. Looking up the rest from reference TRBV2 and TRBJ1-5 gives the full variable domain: EPEVTQTPSHQVTQMGQEVILRCVPISNHLYFYWYRQILGQKVEFLVSFYNNEISEKSEIFDDQFSVERPDGSNFTLKIRSTKLEDSAMYFCASSGQGVGNQPQHFGDGTRLSIL.

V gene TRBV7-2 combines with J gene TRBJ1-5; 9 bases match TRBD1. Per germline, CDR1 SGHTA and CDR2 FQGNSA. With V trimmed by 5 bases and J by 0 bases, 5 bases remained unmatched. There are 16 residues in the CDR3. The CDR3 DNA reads TGTGCCAGCAGCATAGGACAGGGGTCTAGCAATCAGCCCCAGCATTTT. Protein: CASSIGQGSSNQPQHF.

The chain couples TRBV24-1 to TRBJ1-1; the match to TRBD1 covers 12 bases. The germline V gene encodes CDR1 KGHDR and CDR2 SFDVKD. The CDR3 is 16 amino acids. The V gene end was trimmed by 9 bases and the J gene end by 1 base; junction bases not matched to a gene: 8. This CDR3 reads CATRGGTGGQNTEAFF. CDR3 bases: TGTGCCACCCGCGGCGGGACAGGGGGCCAGAACACTGAAGCTTTCTTT.

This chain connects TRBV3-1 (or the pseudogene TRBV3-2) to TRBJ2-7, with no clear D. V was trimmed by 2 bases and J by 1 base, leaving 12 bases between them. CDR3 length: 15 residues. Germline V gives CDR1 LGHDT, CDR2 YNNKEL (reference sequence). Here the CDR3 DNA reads TGTGCCAGCAGCCAAACCCCGGGTCCATCCTACGAGCAGTACTTC. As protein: CASSQTPGPSYEQYF.

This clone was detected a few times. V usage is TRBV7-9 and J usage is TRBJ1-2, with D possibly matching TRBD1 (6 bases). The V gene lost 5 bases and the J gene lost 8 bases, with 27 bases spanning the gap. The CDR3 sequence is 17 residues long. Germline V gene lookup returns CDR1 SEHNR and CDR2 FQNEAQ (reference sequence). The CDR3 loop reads CASSRTPPGQPSYGYTF. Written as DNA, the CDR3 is TGTGCCAGCAGCCGAACCCCACCGGGACAACCTTCGTACGGCTACACCTTC.

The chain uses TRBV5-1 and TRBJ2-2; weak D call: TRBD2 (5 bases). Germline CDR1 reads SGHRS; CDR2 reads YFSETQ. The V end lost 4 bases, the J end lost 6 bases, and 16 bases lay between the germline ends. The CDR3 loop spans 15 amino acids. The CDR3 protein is CASSLRGWISGELFF. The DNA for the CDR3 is TGCGCCAGCAGCCTGCGAGGGTGGATTTCCGGGGAGCTGTTTTTT.

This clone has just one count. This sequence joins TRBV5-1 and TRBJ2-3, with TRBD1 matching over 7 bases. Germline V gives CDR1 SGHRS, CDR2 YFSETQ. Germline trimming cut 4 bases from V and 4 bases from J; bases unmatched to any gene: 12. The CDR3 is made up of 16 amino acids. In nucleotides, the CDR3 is TGCGCCAGCAGCATCCAGGACAGGTCAACGGCAGATACGCAGTATTTT. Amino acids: CASSIQDRSTADTQYF.

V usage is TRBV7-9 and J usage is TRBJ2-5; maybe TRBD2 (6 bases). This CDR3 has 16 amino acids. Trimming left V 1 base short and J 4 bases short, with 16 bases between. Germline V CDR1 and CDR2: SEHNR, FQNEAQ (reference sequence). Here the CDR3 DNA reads TGTGCCAGCAGCTTAGGGTGGCGGGGCCGTCCAGAGACCCAGTACTTC. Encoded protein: CASSLGWRGRPETQYF.

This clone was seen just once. DNA of the CDR3: TGCGCCAGCAGCTTGACCCCTAGCGGGGCATCCAATGAGCAGTTCTTC. Its translation is CASSLTPSGASNEQFF. The chain uses TRBV5-1 and TRBJ2-1, with 9 bases lining up with TRBD2. The CDR3 extends over 16 amino acids. After removal of 1 base from V and 6 bases from J, the junction contained 8 bases not matched to a gene. Germline V CDR1 and CDR2: SGHRS, YFSETQ.

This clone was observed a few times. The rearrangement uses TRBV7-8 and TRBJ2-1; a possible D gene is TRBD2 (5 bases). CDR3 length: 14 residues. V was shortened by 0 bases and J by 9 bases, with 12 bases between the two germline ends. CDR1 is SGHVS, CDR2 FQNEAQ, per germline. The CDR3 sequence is CASSLAPGSGEQFF. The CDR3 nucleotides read TGTGCCAGCAGCTTAGCGCCGGGGTCCGGTGAGCAGTTCTTC. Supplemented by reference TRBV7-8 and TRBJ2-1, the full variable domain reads GAGVSQSPRYKVAKRGQDVALRCDPISGHVSLFWYQQALGQGPEFLTYFQNEAQLDKSGLPSDRFFAERPEGSVSTLKIQRTQQEDSAVYLCASSLAPGSGEQFFGPGTRLTVL.

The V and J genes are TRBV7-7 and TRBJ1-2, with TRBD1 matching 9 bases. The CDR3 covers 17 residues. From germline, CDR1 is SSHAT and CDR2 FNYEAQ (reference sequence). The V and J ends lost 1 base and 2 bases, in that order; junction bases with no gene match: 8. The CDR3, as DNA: TGTGCCAGCAGCTTAGTTACCCGGGGACAGGGAAACTATGGCTACACCTTC. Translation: CASSLVTRGQGNYGYTF.

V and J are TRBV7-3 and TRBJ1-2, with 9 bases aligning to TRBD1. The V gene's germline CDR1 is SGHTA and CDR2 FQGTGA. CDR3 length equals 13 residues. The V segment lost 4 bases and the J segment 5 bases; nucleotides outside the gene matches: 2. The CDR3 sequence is CASSSGQGYGYTF. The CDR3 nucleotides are TGTGCCAGCAGCTCTGGACAGGGGTATGGCTACACCTTC.

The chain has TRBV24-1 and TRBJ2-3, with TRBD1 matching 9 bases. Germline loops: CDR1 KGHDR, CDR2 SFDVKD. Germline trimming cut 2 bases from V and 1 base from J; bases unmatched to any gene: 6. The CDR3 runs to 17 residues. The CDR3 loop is CATSDSDRGKGTDTQYF. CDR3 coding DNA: TGTGCCACCAGTGATTCGGACAGGGGAAAGGGCACAGATACGCAGTATTTT.

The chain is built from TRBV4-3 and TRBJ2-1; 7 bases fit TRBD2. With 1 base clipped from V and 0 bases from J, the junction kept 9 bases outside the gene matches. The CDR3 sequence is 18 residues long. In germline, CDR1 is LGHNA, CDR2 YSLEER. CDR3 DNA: TGCGCCAGCAGCCAAGGTTTAATTCTAGCGGACTCCTACAATGAGCAGTTCTTC. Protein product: CASSQGLILADSYNEQFF.

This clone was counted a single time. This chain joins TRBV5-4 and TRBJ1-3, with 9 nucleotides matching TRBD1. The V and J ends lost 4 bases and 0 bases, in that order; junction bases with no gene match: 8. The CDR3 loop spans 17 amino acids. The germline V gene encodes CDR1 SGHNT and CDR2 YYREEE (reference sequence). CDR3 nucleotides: TGTGCCAGCAGCCCTGAATTGACAGGGGGCTCTGGAAACACCATATATTTT. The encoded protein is CASSPELTGGSGNTIYF.

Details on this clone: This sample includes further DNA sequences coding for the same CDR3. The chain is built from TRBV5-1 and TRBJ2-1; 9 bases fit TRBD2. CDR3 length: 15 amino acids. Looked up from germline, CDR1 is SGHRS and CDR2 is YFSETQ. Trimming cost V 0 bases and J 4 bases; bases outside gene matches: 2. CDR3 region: CASSLERGVYNEQFF. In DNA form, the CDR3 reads TGCGCCAGCAGCTTGGAGCGGGGGGTGTACAATGAGCAGTTCTTC.

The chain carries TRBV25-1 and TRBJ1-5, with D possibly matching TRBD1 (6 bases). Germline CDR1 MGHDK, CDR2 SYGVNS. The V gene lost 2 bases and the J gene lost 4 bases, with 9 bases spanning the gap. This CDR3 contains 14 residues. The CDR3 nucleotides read TGTGCCAGCAGTGAAACAGGGATTAATCAGCCCCAGCATTTT. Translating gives CASSETGINQPQHF.

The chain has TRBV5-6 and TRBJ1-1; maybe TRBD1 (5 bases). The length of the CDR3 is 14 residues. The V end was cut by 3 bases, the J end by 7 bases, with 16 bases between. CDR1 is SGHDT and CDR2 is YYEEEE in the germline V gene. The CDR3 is CASSYGNSGDEAFF. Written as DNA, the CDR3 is TGTGCCAGCAGCTATGGTAACTCGGGGGATGAAGCTTTCTTT. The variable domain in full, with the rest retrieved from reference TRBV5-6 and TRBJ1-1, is DAGVTQSPTHLIKTRGQQVTLRCSPKSGHDTVSWYQQALGQGPQFIFQYYEEEERQRGNFPDRFSGHQFPNYSSELNVNALLLGDSALYLCASSYGNSGDEAFFGQGTRLTVV.